The text below deals with one T cell receptor beta chain. Antigen: not known. The data belong to a study of metastatic and nonmetastatic thyroid tumors. Across the whole study: A comparison of repertoires was made across blood and tumor or nodule tissue from malignant and benign thyroid patients.

Study results and limitations: For both blood and tumor, malignant thyroid tumors reportedly showed significantly higher TCR beta diversity than benign nodules did.

Not a single patient had been given any form of treatment at any point before undergoing thyroid surgery. Under the authors' procedure: What underpinned the distant-metastasis classifier for papillary thyroid cancer was the set of CDR3 differences across clinicopathological groups. TCRdb re-called the PCR reads through MiXCR. The V and J calls were determined by TCRdb, not by the authors. This sample has around 7,100 clones, with about 35% found just once. Material: adjacent normal tissue. The sequence derives from a female donor with papillary thyroid cancer or a benign thyroid nodule (not recorded which). Some clones in this sample may be carry-over from other donors' samples.

The CDR3 DNA is TGTGCCAGCAGCGAGCAGATGGAGGGGACCGAGAACACTGAAGCTTTCTTT. Translation: CASSEQMEGTENTEAFF. V usage is TRBV6-1 and J usage is TRBJ1-1; possible D gene TRBD1, 5 bases. The CDR3 is 17 amino acids. In germline, CDR1 is MNHNS, CDR2 SASEGT. Trimming removed 6 bases at V and 1 base at J, with 21 bases between.